This T cell receptor beta chain was recorded in a study of blood T cell repertoires in COVID-19. This CDR3 is 13 amino acids long. Germline CDR1 and CDR2: SEHNR and FQNEAQ (reference sequence). V lost 1 base and J lost 6, with 10 bases in between. Profiling relied on immunoSEQ multiplex PCR, and the TCRdb table lists in-frame clones only, not all of them. The sample lists about 59,000 clones, roughly 90% occurring once. The TCR sequence derives from a man aged 80 or over with acute or convalescent COVID-19. This chain connects TRBV7-9 to TRBJ2-7, with D hard to call. Sequencing used peripheral blood. The CDR3 is CASSLVEVGEQYF. The DNA of the CDR3 is TGTGCCAGCAGCTTAGTTGAGGTAGGCGAGCAGTACTTC.